Listed here are 20 T cell receptor beta chains from one sample, sequenced in a study of cytotoxic CD8 clonotypes in ibrutinib-treated CLL. Profiling relied on immunoSEQ multiplex PCR, and the TCRdb table lists in-frame clones only, not all of them. The top ten hold roughly 6% of the sample, which has 250,000 to 350,000 clones, roughly 76% seen once. The sequenced sample was PBMCs, obtained at disease progression, from a patient treated with ibrutinib. The receptors were sampled from a human donor with chronic lymphocytic leukemia.

The rearrangement links TRBV29-1 to TRBJ2-4, with TRBD1 matching over 11 bases. The length of the CDR3 is 15 residues. Trimming cost V 3 bases and J 5 bases; bases outside gene matches: 6. Germline assignment: CDR1 SQVTM and CDR2 ANQGSEA. CDR3 sequence (DNA): TGCAGCGTTGAGGAGGGACAGGGGGTCCAAAACATTCAGTACTTC. It specifies CSVEEGQGVQNIQYF. Looking up the rest from reference TRBV29-1 and TRBJ2-4 gives the full variable domain: SAVISQKPSRDICQRGTSLTIQCQVDSQVTMMFWYRQQPGQSLTLIATANQGSEATYESGFVIDKFPISRPNLTFSTLTVSNMSPEDSSIYLCSVEEGQGVQNIQYFGAGTRLSVL.

The chain joins TRBV7-6 to TRBJ1-5; no clear D. CDR3 length equals 14 residues. V shed 6 bases and J shed 6 bases, with 15 bases lying between them. Germline CDR1 reads SGHVS; CDR2 reads FNYEAQ. CDR3: CASSPTDTGQPQHF. The CDR3 nucleotides are TGTGCCAGCAGTCCCACAGACACCGGTCAGCCCCAGCATTTT.

This clone showed up just a few times. The rearrangement joins TRBV12-5 to TRBJ2-5, with 12 positions matching TRBD2. This CDR3 contains 17 residues. V trimming: 5 bases; J trimming: 4 bases; junction bases outside the gene matches: 11. Germline V gene lookup returns CDR1 LGHNT and CDR2 FRNRAP. CDR3 coding DNA: TGTGCTAGTGGTCTGACTCGGCTAGCGGGGGGGCCAGAGACCCAGTACTTC. This encodes CASGLTRLAGGPETQYF.

The chain recombines TRBV10-3 with TRBJ2-5; TRBD1 matches at 12 bases. With V trimmed by 9 bases and J by 5 bases, 7 bases remained unmatched. The germline V gene encodes CDR1 ENHRY and CDR2 SYGVKD. The CDR3 covers 14 residues. In nucleotides, the CDR3 is TGTGCCATAGCCGGGACAGGGGGCTGGGAGACCCAGTACTTC. Translated: CAIAGTGGWETQYF.

V is TRBV4-1 and J is TRBJ2-7; possibly TRBD2 for D (5 bases). CDR1 is MGHRA, CDR2 YSYEKL, per germline. V was cut by 4 bases and J by 0 bases, with 16 bases left in between. This CDR3 spans 16 amino acids. CDR3 protein: CASSLVTAGHSYEQYF. Written as DNA, the CDR3 is TGCGCCAGCAGCCTTGTTACCGCGGGTCACTCCTACGAGCAGTACTTC.

The chain has TRBV29-1 and TRBJ2-7; D might be TRBD1 or TRBD2, each matching 5 bases. CDR1 is SQVTM and CDR2 is ANQGSEA in the germline V gene. The CDR3 covers 14 residues. Here the CDR3 reads CSAARGVLSDEQYF. CDR3 nucleotide sequence: TGCAGTGCCGCCCGAGGGGTCCTGAGCGACGAGCAGTACTTC.

This rearrangement joins TRBV2 to TRBJ1-1; D unresolved. Trimming removed 8 bases from V and 11 bases from J, with 15 bases in between. The length of the CDR3 is 11 residues. Germline lookup yields CDR1 SNHLY and CDR2 FYNNEI. The CDR3 sequence is CASGAAREAFF. The CDR3 coding sequence is TGTGCCAGCGGTGCGGCACGCGAGGCTTTCTTT.

The chain uses TRBV4-3 and TRBJ2-7; 7 nucleotides agree with TRBD1. The V gene end was trimmed by 0 bases and the J gene end by 2 bases; junction bases not matched to a gene: 7. The CDR3 totals 16 residues. Germline-derived CDR1 and CDR2 are LGHNA and YSLEER. The CDR3 region is CASSQDFDRATYEQYF. The CDR3 nucleotides are TGCGCCAGCAGCCAAGATTTCGACAGGGCGACCTACGAGCAGTACTTC.

This clone was recorded a few times. The rearrangement uses TRBV28 and TRBJ2-7; D is ambiguous. The CDR3 spans 14 residues. Germline values: CDR1 MDHEN, CDR2 SYDVKM. Trimming removed 2 bases at V and 2 bases at J, with 10 bases between. The DNA for the CDR3 is TGTGCCAGCAGTTTAGGGGATTCGGCCTACGAGCAGTACTTC. It translates to CASSLGDSAYEQYF.

The V and J genes are TRBV11-2 and TRBJ2-7, with 7 bases aligning to TRBD1. From germline, CDR1 is SGHAT and CDR2 FQNNGV. CDR3 length: 14 amino acids. J lost 3 bases, V lost 5 bases, and 7 bases had no gene match. DNA for the CDR3: TGTGCCAGCAGCCTACGACAGGGTAGCTACGAGCAGTACTTC. Residues: CASSLRQGSYEQYF.

As DNA, the CDR3 is TGTGCCAGTAGTATAAGTCCTAAGGGTAATCAGCCCCAGCATTTT. Translated, it gives CASSISPKGNQPQHF. The V and J genes are TRBV19 and TRBJ1-5; D not certain. This CDR3 has 15 amino acids. V lost 2 bases, J lost 4 bases, and 12 bases lay in between. CDR1 is LNHDA and CDR2 is SQIVND in the germline V gene (reference sequence). The entire variable domain, with the rest obtained from reference TRBV19 and TRBJ1-5, is as follows: DGGITQSPKYLFRKEGQNVTLSCEQNLNHDAMYWYRQDPGQGLRLIYYSQIVNDFQKGDIAEGYSVSREKKESFPLTVTSAQKNPTAFYLCASSISPKGNQPQHFGDGTRLSIL.

The V call is TRBV4-2, the J call TRBJ1-4, with D hard to call. The CDR3 covers 16 residues. Germline V gene sequence: CDR1 LGHNA, CDR2 YNFKEQ. V lost 1 base and J lost 6, with 15 bases in between. CDR3 residues: CASSQASSQIDEKLFF. The CDR3 region has the DNA TGTGCCAGCAGCCAAGCCTCCTCCCAGATCGATGAAAAACTGTTTTTT.

The chain combines TRBV4-1 with TRBJ2-7, with D perhaps TRBD2 (5 bases). The CDR3 has 14 residues. Deletions cut 1 base from V and 5 bases from J, with 12 bases between. Germline lookup yields CDR1 MGHRA and CDR2 YSYEKL. CDR3 protein: CASSQGRRTDEQYF. The CDR3 nucleotides read TGCGCCAGCAGCCAAGGCAGGAGGACCGACGAGCAGTACTTC.

J is TRBJ2-1 and V is TRBV7-3; 14 positions match TRBD2. In germline, CDR1 is SGHTA, CDR2 FQGTGA. This CDR3 contains 14 residues. Trimming took 5 bases from V and 13 from J; bases not matched to a gene: 7. CDR3 region: CASSPGTSGGPQFF. The CDR3 region has the DNA TGTGCCAGCAGCCCCGGGACTAGCGGGGGCCCTCAGTTCTTC.

This clone has a single count. The chain has TRBV29-1 and TRBJ1-3; maybe TRBD1 (5 bases). The V gene's germline CDR1 is SQVTM and CDR2 ANQGSEA. The CDR3 contains 13 residues. The V and J ends lost 5 bases and 8 bases respectively, with 16 bases between them. CDR3 sequence (DNA): TGCAGCGTTAGGGAAGGGGACGGAGACACCATATATTTT. Its translation is CSVREGDGDTIYF.

This clone appeared a few times. The rearrangement joins TRBV11-3 to TRBJ2-3; D call uncertain. V was trimmed by 3 bases and J by 1 base, leaving 5 bases between them. The CDR3 totals 13 residues. Germline lookup yields CDR1 SGHNT and CDR2 YENEEA. CDR3 sequence: CASSFEGTDTQYF. The CDR3 DNA follows: TGTGCCAGCAGCTTCGAAGGCACAGATACGCAGTATTTT.

The V and J genes are TRBV7-8 and TRBJ2-2; TRBD2 matches 13 bases. V trimming: 2 bases; J trimming: 3 bases; junction bases outside the gene matches: 15. Germline CDR1 SGHVS, CDR2 FQNEAQ. The CDR3 is made up of 21 amino acids. CDR3 amino acids: CASSLNPWTSGRTRDTGELFF. The CDR3 nucleotides are TGTGCCAGCAGCTTAAACCCTTGGACTAGCGGGAGAACTCGGGACACCGGGGAGCTGTTTTTT.

The chain links TRBV28 to TRBJ1-1; 7 bases line up with TRBD1. The length of the CDR3 is 17 residues. After removal of 1 base from V and 11 bases from J, the junction contained 19 bases not matched to a gene. Germline CDR1 MDHEN, CDR2 SYDVKM. The CDR3 DNA is TGTGCCAGCAGTTTATCCCCCAGGGGGGGTGCGCGCGGTCCGGCTTTCTTT. It translates to CASSLSPRGGARGPAFF.

The genes are TRBV11-1 and TRBJ2-7; 9 bases fit TRBD1. CDR3 length: 17 amino acids. Losses at the gene ends were 3 bases for V and 2 bases for J; bases not matched to a gene: 11. CDR1 is SGHAT, CDR2 FQDESV, per germline (reference sequence). CDR3: CASSFLSPRTGAYEQYF. CDR3 nucleotide sequence: TGTGCCAGCAGCTTTCTCTCTCCCCGGACAGGGGCCTACGAGCAGTACTTC.

The chain is built from TRBV5-4 and TRBJ1-3; no firm D call. The V end lost 3 bases, the J end lost 0 bases, and 4 bases lay between the germline ends. Germline V lookup: CDR1 SGHNT, CDR2 YYREEE (reference sequence). CDR3 length: 13 residues. The CDR3 bases are TGTGCCAGCAGCTCCTCCTCTGGAAACACCATATATTTT. This translates into CASSSSSGNTIYF.